This T cell receptor (beta chain) was observed in a study of blood T cell repertoires in COVID-19. In the study overall: Sites across the United States, Italy and Spain contributed samples from acute and convalescent COVID-19. T cells, B-cell-depleted T cells, or PBMCs supplied cDNA or gDNA.

V was clipped by 3 bases and J by 0 bases; unmatched bases: 5. The germline CDR1 and CDR2 sequences are WNHNN and SYGVQD (reference sequence). The CDR3 loop spans 16 amino acids. Under the authors' procedure: By means of reference gene primer amplification, nucleated cell counts were estimated. Assay used: immunoSEQ multiplex PCR; TCRdb lists only in-frame clones, some missing. V and J calls and clone size come straight from that table; D and trimming were deduced from the DNA. This table holds fewer than 250,000 clones, approximately 89% found once. This receptor was identified in a woman aged 60-70 years who had recovered from COVID-19. Sequencing input: peripheral blood. The chain has TRBV10-1 and TRBJ1-1; 9 bases map to TRBD1. The CDR3 protein is CASSEPDRGMNTEAFF. CDR3 coding DNA: TGCGCCAGCAGTGAACCGGACAGGGGTATGAACACTGAAGCTTTCTTT.